This entry lists 20 T cell receptor beta chains sequenced from one sample in a study of CD8 T cells in Susac syndrome. Random-hexamer reverse transcription was applied to roughly 0.5 to 1 ug RNA. Each CDR3 protein is one row after TCRdb ran MiXCR on the immunoSEQ multiplex PCR reads. The table records hundreds of thousands of distinct CDR3 sequences, 94% of them present only once. The specimen was CD4+ T cells from PBMCs. Receptors were obtained from a human donor with Susac syndrome.

The chain has TRBV5-1 and TRBJ2-2; 8 positions match TRBD2. The CDR3 is 17 residues long. Germline CDR1 SGHRS, CDR2 YFSETQ. V was pared by 0 bases and J by 9 bases, with 13 bases of the junction left unmatched. Here the CDR3 DNA reads TGCGCCAGCAGCTTGGGGCCCCAACTAGCGGTACTGAGGGAGCTGTTTTTT. It translates to CASSLGPQLAVLRELFF.

The chain links TRBV7-2 to TRBJ1-2, with 9 bases matching TRBD1. Losses at the gene ends were 3 bases for V and 7 bases for J; bases not matched to a gene: 3. The length of the CDR3 is 13 residues. The germline CDR1 and CDR2 sequences are SGHTA and FQGNSA. CDR3 amino acids: CASSLGQGGGYTF. CDR3 DNA: TGTGCCAGCAGCTTGGGACAGGGAGGTGGCTACACCTTC. The full variable domain, in which reference TRBV7-2 and TRBJ1-2 provide the parts outside the CDR3, is GAGVSQSPSNKVTEKGKDVELRCDPISGHTALYWYRQSLGQGLEFLIYFQGNSAPDKSGLPSDRFSAERTGGSVSTLTIQRTQQEDSAVYLCASSLGQGGGYTFGSGTRLTVV.

The V and J genes are TRBV11-3 and TRBJ2-2, with TRBD1 matching 9 bases. Trimming took 5 bases from V and 6 from J; bases not matched to a gene: 13. This CDR3 region has 17 residues. The germline V gene has CDR1 SGHNT and CDR2 YENEEA. CDR3 DNA sequence: TGTGCCAGCAGCGAAAGTTGGTGGACAGGGGTACCCGGGGAGCTGTTTTTT. Encoded protein: CASSESWWTGVPGELFF.

The chain uses TRBV6-2 or TRBV6-3 and TRBJ1-2; D is undetermined. This CDR3 has 14 amino acids. The germline V and J ends were trimmed by 4 bases and 3 bases, with 12 bases remaining between them. The V gene's germline CDR1 is MNHEY and CDR2 SVGEGT. CDR3 residues: CASSSLRQDYGYTF. CDR3 bases: TGTGCCAGCAGTTCGTTAAGGCAGGACTATGGCTACACCTTC.

This clonotype was observed a few times. The chain combines TRBV12-3 or TRBV12-4 with TRBJ1-1; D is unresolved. The CDR3 is 14 amino acids. Deletions cut 3 bases from V and 2 bases from J, with 10 bases between. The CDR3 loop is CASSFGRVNTEAFF. DNA for the CDR3: TGTGCCAGCAGTTTCGGCCGGGTAAACACTGAAGCTTTCTTT.

The chain couples TRBV20-1 to TRBJ2-5, with TRBD2 matching 9 bases. This CDR3 has 15 residues. Germline V gene sequence: CDR1 DFQATT, CDR2 SNEGSKA (reference sequence). Trimming removed 6 bases from V and 7 bases from J; junction bases left unmatched: 15. The CDR3 nucleotides are TGCAGTGCCCCAGAGGTGGCGGGGGGGCCAACGACCCAGTACTTC. Translated: CSAPEVAGGPTTQYF.

This CDR3 reads CASSLSPGSNQPQHF. The CDR3 nucleotides read TGCGCCAGCAGCTTGTCACCAGGTAGCAATCAGCCCCAGCATTTT. The chain uses TRBV5-1 and TRBJ1-5; no clear D gene. Between the trimmed V and J ends, which lost 1 base and 0 bases, there was a span of 8 bases. CDR1 and CDR2 (germline): SGHRS, YFSETQ. The CDR3 totals 15 residues.

The rearrangement uses TRBV28 and TRBJ1-1; D possibly corresponds to TRBD1 (5 bases). Looked up from germline, CDR1 is MDHEN and CDR2 is SYDVKM. CDR3 length: 14 residues. The V gene lost 8 bases and the J gene lost 2 bases, with 15 bases spanning the gap. Written as DNA, the CDR3 is TGTGCCAGCGTCAAGCCGGACACAAACACTGAAGCTTTCTTT. Encoded protein: CASVKPDTNTEAFF.

This clonotype was counted a single time. This rearrangement joins TRBV19 to TRBJ2-1, with D hard to call. The germline gives CDR1 LNHDA, CDR2 SQIVND (reference sequence). The CDR3 is 15 residues long. V lost 4 bases to trimming and J lost 0 bases, with 10 bases between them. CDR3 protein: CASSRVNPSYNEQFF. The CDR3 nucleotides read TGTGCCAGTAGTAGGGTTAACCCCTCCTACAATGAGCAGTTCTTC. Complete variable domain (other parts from reference TRBV19 and TRBJ2-1): DGGITQSPKYLFRKEGQNVTLSCEQNLNHDAMYWYRQDPGQGLRLIYYSQIVNDFQKGDIAEGYSVSREKKESFPLTVTSAQKNPTAFYLCASSRVNPSYNEQFFGPGTRLTVL.

The V gene is TRBV27, the J gene TRBJ1-2, with 10 bases identical to TRBD1. Germline loops: CDR1 MNHEY, CDR2 SMNVEV (reference sequence). V lost 4 bases, J lost 8 bases, and 10 bases stayed unmatched. The CDR3 contains 15 residues. In nucleotides, the CDR3 is TGTGCCAGCAGTTCCGCCCGACAGGGGGCGTCGGGCTACACCTTC. This translates into CASSSARQGASGYTF.

J is TRBJ2-6 and V is TRBV20-1, with a tentative D call TRBD2 (6 bases). Trimming pared 6 bases from V and 2 bases from J, leaving 14 bases between. Germline V gene sequence: CDR1 DFQATT, CDR2 SNEGSKA (reference sequence). This CDR3 is built from 15 residues. The CDR3 DNA reads as TGCAGTGCCCACCCCGGAGGGGCTGGGGCCAACGTCCTGACTTTC. It codes for CSAHPGGAGANVLTF.

The genes are TRBV6-1 and TRBJ2-2; 10 bases are a match to TRBD2. V gave up 6 bases and J gave up 1 base; unmatched junction bases: 8. Germline-derived CDR1 and CDR2 are MNHNS and SASEGT. This CDR3 spans 17 amino acids. The CDR3 loop is CASSPWASGGNTGELFF. CDR3 in DNA: TGTGCCAGCAGCCCATGGGCTAGCGGGGGGAACACCGGGGAGCTGTTTTTT.

The DNA of the CDR3 is TGTGCCAGCAGCCAAGATTGGGGGAATGACTATGGCTACACCTTC. Translation: CASSQDWGNDYGYTF. This chain uses TRBV14 with TRBJ1-2, with a tentative D call TRBD1 (5 bases). Germline CDR1 is SGHDN and CDR2 is FVKESK. With 0 bases removed from V and 3 bases from J, the gap between germline ends came to 11 bases. The CDR3 loop spans 15 amino acids.

The chain is built from TRBV5-1 and TRBJ2-7; D is unclear. The CDR3 is 15 amino acids. From germline, CDR1 is SGHRS and CDR2 YFSETQ. V lost 3 bases, J lost 0 bases, and 13 bases lay in between. CDR3 in DNA: TGCGCCAGCAGCTCCGGACGGGCACCCTCCTACGAGCAGTACTTC. Residues: CASSSGRAPSYEQYF.

The chain carries TRBV10-2 and TRBJ2-3; D is uncertain. CDR1 is WSHSY and CDR2 is SAAADI in the germline V gene. V gave up 11 bases and J gave up 0 bases, with 15 bases separating them. CDR3 length equals 14 residues. In DNA, the CDR3 is TGCGCCTCTTCTCGAAGAACTAGCACAGATACGCAGTATTTT. Amino acid sequence: CASSRRTSTDTQYF.

This chain joins TRBV7-2 and TRBJ2-1; no firm D call. The CDR3 runs to 15 residues. Germline values: CDR1 SGHTA, CDR2 FQGNSA. Trimming removed 1 base from V and 6 bases from J, with 13 bases in between. CDR3 in amino acids: CASSLEVGRGNEQFF. The CDR3 DNA sequence: TGTGCCAGCAGCTTAGAGGTTGGCCGCGGCAATGAGCAGTTCTTC. The full variable domain, with the rest looked up from reference TRBV7-2 and TRBJ2-1, is GAGVSQSPSNKVTEKGKDVELRCDPISGHTALYWYRQSLGQGLEFLIYFQGNSAPDKSGLPSDRFSAERTGGSVSTLTIQRTQQEDSAVYLCASSLEVGRGNEQFFGPGTRLTVL.

The rearrangement links TRBV30 to TRBJ1-3; 7 bases agree with TRBD1. The ends lost 0 bases at V and 4 bases at J; junction bases unmatched: 9. From germline, CDR1 is GTSNPN and CDR2 SVGIG (reference sequence). The CDR3 contains 16 residues. In DNA form, the CDR3 reads TGTGCCTGGAGTGTACGGGGGACAGAAGCCGGAAACACCATATATTTT. This gives the protein CAWSVRGTEAGNTIYF.

The chain recombines TRBV6-2 or TRBV6-3 with TRBJ2-6; 12 bases match TRBD1. V lost 6 bases and J lost 2; bases outside the gene matches: 8. CDR1 MNHEY and CDR2 SVGEGT come from the germline V gene. The CDR3 runs 18 residues. In DNA, the CDR3 is TGTGCCAGCAGAGGACCGGGACAGGGGGCCACTGGGGCCAACGTCCTGACTTTC. This codes for CASRGPGQGATGANVLTF.

The V and J genes are TRBV27 and TRBJ1-2; a weak D match, TRBD1 (5 bases). This CDR3 region has 14 residues. V shed 5 bases and J shed 6 bases, with 16 bases lying between them. CDR1 is MNHEY, CDR2 SMNVEV, per germline (reference sequence). Written as DNA, the CDR3 is TGTGCCAGCAGTCCTTCGGCCAGGGTCGATGGCTACACCTTC. Translating it yields CASSPSARVDGYTF.

The chain links TRBV9 to TRBJ2-7; the D is unclear. CDR3 size: 14 residues. Germline-derived CDR1 and CDR2 are SGDLS and YYNGEE. V shed 0 bases and J shed 3 bases, with 10 bases lying between them. The CDR3 is CASSVGLGFYEQYF. The CDR3 DNA reads as TGTGCCAGCAGCGTAGGGCTGGGTTTCTACGAGCAGTACTTC.